This T cell receptor beta chain was recovered during a study of blood T cell repertoires in COVID-19. Study details: The United States, Italy and Spain supplied acute and convalescent COVID-19 samples.

In this sample, this clone turned up once. Per the germline V gene, CDR1 is MNHEY and CDR2 is SVGAGI. V lost 4 bases to trimming and J lost 6 bases, with 10 bases between them. The CDR3 has 13 amino acids. In the original processing: Estimation of nucleated cell counts relied on the amplification of reference gene primers. Clones were read by immunoSEQ multiplex PCR, and TCRdb kept only the in-frame ones, dropping some. V and J calls plus clone size are reproduced from that table; the DNA served to infer D and trimming. This table holds around 160,000 clones, 90% found once. The genes are TRBV6-5 and TRBJ1-5; weak D call: TRBD1 (5 bases). Material for sequencing was peripheral blood. The sequence was obtained from a man aged 55-75 years with active or convalescent COVID-19. The CDR3 sequence: CASSSTGIQPQHF. Here the CDR3 DNA reads TGTGCCAGCAGTTCAACAGGTATTCAGCCCCAGCATTTT.